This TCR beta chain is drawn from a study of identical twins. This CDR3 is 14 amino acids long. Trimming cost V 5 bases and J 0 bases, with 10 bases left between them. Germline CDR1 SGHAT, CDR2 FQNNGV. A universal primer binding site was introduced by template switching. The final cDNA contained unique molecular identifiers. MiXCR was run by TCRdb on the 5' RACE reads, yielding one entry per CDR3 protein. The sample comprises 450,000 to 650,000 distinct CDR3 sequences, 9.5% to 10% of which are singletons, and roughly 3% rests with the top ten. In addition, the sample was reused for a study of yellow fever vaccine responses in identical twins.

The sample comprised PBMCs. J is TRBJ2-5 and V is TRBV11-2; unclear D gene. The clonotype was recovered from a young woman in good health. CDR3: CASSLQQYQETQYF. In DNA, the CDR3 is TGTGCCAGCAGCCTACAGCAATACCAAGAGACCCAGTACTTC.